A selection of T cell receptor beta chains follows, all from one sample in a study of cytomegalovirus exposure and HLA in healthy donors. The assay was immunoSEQ multiplex PCR, and TCRdb's table has in-frame clones only and misses some. The sample lists roughly 98,000 clones, 76% seen once, with roughly 2% in the top ten. The specimen sequenced was PBMCs. The receptors come from a man aged 35 to 55 in good health and CMV-seronegative. CDR3s include the opening cysteine and the closing phenylalanine or tryptophan. A D gene is named only where the DNA matches it firmly. Clone size is given for some rows only: seen once, a few or many times, or a class if the clone is expanded.

size: -
D: -
J: TRBJ1-1
V: TRBV27
CDR3: CASSNTLGHTEAFF
DNA: TGTGCCAGCAGCAACACCCTGGGCCACACTGAAGCTTTCTTT

size: -
D: -
J: TRBJ2-1
V: TRBV7-8
CDR3: CASSLDRREQFF
DNA: TGTGCCAGCAGCTTAGACAGACGGGAGCAGTTCTTC

size: -
D: -
J: TRBJ2-2
V: TRBV7-8
CDR3: CASSFTGRGTGELFF
DNA: TGTGCCAGCAGCTTCACGGGTAGGGGCACCGGGGAGCTGTTTTTT

size: few
D: -
J: TRBJ2-3
V: TRBV9
CDR3: CASSVGRTISTDTQYF
DNA: TGTGCCAGCAGCGTAGGCAGGACTATTAGCACAGATACGCAGTATTTT

size: -
D: TRBD2
J: TRBJ2-2
V: TRBV27
CDR3: CASRLGGYTGELFF
DNA: TGTGCCAGCAGGCTGGGGGGGTACACCGGGGAGCTGTTTTTT

size: -
D: -
J: TRBJ2-7
V: TRBV9
CDR3: CASSLRTETYEQYF
DNA: TGTGCCAGCAGCCTCCGGACTGAAACCTACGAGCAGTACTTC

size: medium-sized
D: -
J: TRBJ1-3
V: TRBV4-2
CDR3: CASSPDRSSGNTIYF
DNA: TGTGCCAGCAGCCCCGACAGGAGCTCTGGAAACACCATATATTTT

size: -
D: TRBD1
J: TRBJ1-5
V: TRBV19
CDR3: CASSRTGRYQPQHF
DNA: TGTGCCAGTAGTAGGACAGGCCGGTATCAGCCCCAGCATTTT

size: -
D: TRBD1
J: TRBJ2-7
V: TRBV28
CDR3: CASSPDRDITYEQYF
DNA: TGTGCCAGCAGTCCGGACAGGGATATCACCTACGAGCAGTACTTC

size: -
D: -
J: TRBJ2-1
V: TRBV27
CDR3: CASSTSGYAYNEQFF
DNA: TGTGCCAGCAGCACCAGCGGGTATGCCTACAATGAGCAGTTCTTC

size: -
D: -
J: TRBJ2-6
V: TRBV28
CDR3: CATGTGANVLTF
DNA: TGTGCCACAGGGACAGGGGCCAACGTCCTGACTTTC

size: -
D: -
J: TRBJ2-1
V: TRBV7-9
CDR3: CASSRDAGANEQFF
DNA: TGTGCCAGCAGCCGAGACGCGGGGGCCAATGAGCAGTTCTTC

size: once
D: -
J: TRBJ1-1
V: TRBV11-3
CDR3: CASSPGTQNTEAFF
DNA: TGTGCCAGCAGCCCCGGGACACAGAACACTGAAGCTTTCTTT

size: few
D: -
J: TRBJ2-1
V: TRBV11-2
CDR3: CASSKSGLAGEQFF
DNA: TGTGCCAGCAGCAAGAGCGGGCTTGCTGGGGAGCAGTTCTTC

size: -
D: -
J: TRBJ1-6
V: TRBV9
CDR3: CASSAGVVNNNSPLHF
DNA: TGTGCCAGCAGCGCCGGGGTCGTAAACAATAATTCACCCCTCCACTTT

size: few
D: -
J: TRBJ2-7
V: TRBV5-1
CDR3: CASSLEGGNPYEQYF
DNA: TGCGCCAGCAGCTTGGAGGGGGGGAACCCCTACGAGCAGTACTTC

size: -
D: -
J: TRBJ2-1
V: TRBV2
CDR3: CASYRESRDEQFF
DNA: TGTGCCAGTTACAGGGAAAGCAGGGATGAGCAGTTCTTC

size: -
D: -
J: TRBJ1-2
V: TRBV10-3
CDR3: CAISASGGYGYTF
DNA: TGTGCCATCAGTGCCTCTGGCGGATATGGCTACACCTTC

size: -
D: -
J: TRBJ1-5
V: TRBV4-2
CDR3: CASSPGGGNQPQHF
DNA: TGTGCCAGCAGCCCCGGGGGGGGGAATCAGCCCCAGCATTTT

size: -
D: -
J: TRBJ2-1
V: TRBV30
CDR3: CAWSTLRGPYNEQFF
DNA: TGTGCCTGGAGCACCCTCAGGGGTCCCTACAATGAGCAGTTCTTC

size: -
D: -
J: TRBJ1-2
V: TRBV20-1
CDR3: CSARFGGGYTF
DNA: TGCAGTGCTAGATTCGGGGGTGGCTACACCTTC

size: few
D: -
J: TRBJ2-2
V: TRBV30
CDR3: CAWSVLVQGATGELFF
DNA: TGTGCCTGGAGTGTACTGGTACAGGGAGCCACCGGGGAGCTGTTTTTT

size: -
D: -
J: TRBJ1-2
V: TRBV7-2
CDR3: CASSWTQQASYGYTF
DNA: TGTGCCAGCAGCTGGACCCAACAGGCCTCCTATGGCTACACCTTC

size: few
D: -
J: TRBJ2-6
V: TRBV7-2
CDR3: CASSLAAGANVLTF
DNA: TGTGCCAGCAGCTTGGCTGCTGGGGCCAACGTCCTGACTTTC

size: -
D: TRBD1
J: TRBJ2-2
V: TRBV9
CDR3: CASSVASGQGTGELFF
DNA: TGTGCCAGCAGCGTAGCATCGGGACAGGGTACCGGGGAGCTGTTTTTT